These 17 T cell receptor beta chains share one sample of origin, sequenced in a study of cytomegalovirus exposure and HLA in healthy donors. PCR primers comprised 60 Vbeta and 13 Jbeta primers. The method was immunoSEQ multiplex PCR; TCRdb's version includes in-frame clones alone and lacks a portion of them. This table holds 100,000 to 150,000 clones, 78% found once. The specimen was PBMCs. The receptors were sampled from a middle-aged man in good health and CMV-seronegative.

The chain couples TRBV18 to TRBJ1-5, with D possibly matching TRBD1 (5 bases). The V end lost 6 bases, the J end lost 5 bases, and 11 bases lay between the germline ends. Germline CDR1 reads KGHSH; CDR2 reads LQKENI. The CDR3 contains 13 residues. CDR3 nucleotide sequence: TGTGCCAGCTCGACGGCAGGGCATCAGCCCCAGCATTTT. Protein: CASSTAGHQPQHF.

The genes are TRBV7-8 and TRBJ2-2, with TRBD1 identical over 7 bases. Germline lookup yields CDR1 SGHVS and CDR2 FQNEAQ. V gave up 6 bases and J gave up 2 bases; unmatched junction bases: 9. The CDR3 extends over 16 amino acids. The CDR3 nucleotides are TGTGCCAGCAGATTCTTAGGGGACAGCAACACCGGGGAGCTGTTTTTT. This sequence encodes CASRFLGDSNTGELFF.

This sequence joins TRBV6-5 and TRBJ2-1, with 10 nucleotides matching TRBD1. The trim removed 4 bases at V and 7 bases at J, leaving 7 bases unmatched. The CDR3 totals 15 residues. In germline, CDR1 is MNHEY, CDR2 SVGAGI. The CDR3: CASSSGGQGRNEQFF. The CDR3 DNA reads as TGTGCCAGCAGTTCCGGGGGACAGGGGAGGAATGAGCAGTTCTTC.

The V gene is TRBV6-5, the J gene TRBJ2-7, with D perhaps TRBD2 (6 bases). V was clipped by 5 bases and J by 3 bases, with 17 bases between them. CDR1 and CDR2 (germline): MNHEY, SVGAGI. The CDR3 has 15 amino acids. This CDR3 reads CASSTRDFGDYEQYF. The CDR3 DNA follows: TGTGCCAGCAGTACCCGGGACTTCGGCGACTACGAGCAGTACTTC.

The chain is built from TRBV6-5 and TRBJ1-4, with TRBD1 identical over 11 bases. After removal of 6 bases from V and 8 bases from J, the junction contained 5 bases not matched to a gene. This CDR3 region has 14 residues. Germline CDR1 is MNHEY and CDR2 is SVGAGI. The CDR3 DNA sequence: TGTGCCAGCAGAACCGGGACAGGGGGAGAAAAACTGTTTTTT. It yields the protein CASRTGTGGEKLFF.

This clone showed up just a few times. The junction departs from germline at one end; a sequencing error may be responsible. The genes are TRBV7-7 and TRBJ2-5; 9 nucleotides align to TRBD2. Germline V lookup: CDR1 SSHAT, CDR2 FNYEAQ (reference sequence). The CDR3 has 16 amino acids. The CDR3 reads CASSLLAGGPGETQYF. CDR3 sequence (DNA): TGTGCTAGCAGCCTACTCGCGGGGGGGCCGGGCGAGACCCAGTACTTC.

As DNA, the CDR3 is TGTGCCAGCAGTGTTATGAGCTCTGGGGCCAACGTCCTGACTTTC. Translated: CASSVMSSGANVLTF. The J gene is TRBJ2-6, the V gene TRBV2; D remains unclear. This CDR3 is built from 15 residues. Between the trimmed V and J ends, which lost 4 bases and 0 bases, there was a span of 7 bases. Per germline, CDR1 SNHLY and CDR2 FYNNEI. Combining the CDR3 with reference TRBV2 and TRBJ2-6 gives the whole variable domain EPEVTQTPSHQVTQMGQEVILRCVPISNHLYFYWYRQILGQKVEFLVSFYNNEISEKSEIFDDQFSVERPDGSNFTLKIRSTKLEDSAMYFCASSVMSSGANVLTFGAGSRLTVL.

CDR3 bases: TGTGCCAGCAGCAACAACAGGGGCTACGAGCAGTACTTC. Translating it yields CASSNNRGYEQYF. The chain joins TRBV7-2 to TRBJ2-7; TRBD1 matches at 7 bases. V shed 5 bases, J shed 3 bases, and the junction held 4 bases outside the gene matches. The germline V gene has CDR1 SGHTA and CDR2 FQGNSA. The CDR3 is 13 amino acids.

A few counts support this clone. The V gene is TRBV14, the J gene TRBJ2-7; 14 positions match TRBD2. Germline assignment: CDR1 SGHDN and CDR2 FVKESK. Germline trimming cut 4 bases from V and 5 bases from J; bases unmatched to any gene: 4. This CDR3 comprises 15 residues. CDR3 bases: TGTGCCAGCAGCCCGGGACTAGCGGGGGTTGACGAGCAGTACTTC. Protein product: CASSPGLAGVDEQYF.

In this sample, this clone turned up a few times. The chain carries TRBV7-2 and TRBJ2-7, with D tentatively TRBD2 (5 bases). The CDR3 has 14 amino acids. Trimming shortened V by 2 bases and J by 6 bases, and 14 bases separated the two germline ends. The germline gives CDR1 SGHTA, CDR2 FQGNSA. The CDR3 loop is CASSLFPGLSEQYF. The CDR3 DNA is TGTGCCAGCAGCTTATTCCCGGGATTGAGCGAGCAGTACTTC.

In this sample, this clone turned up once. The chain is built from TRBV9 and TRBJ2-7; TRBD2 aligns across 7 bases. J lost 2 bases, V lost 0 bases, and 17 bases had no gene match. This CDR3 contains 19 residues. Germline V gives CDR1 SGDLS, CDR2 YYNGEE. CDR3 residues: CASSVEIGGSGTQTYEQYF. In nucleotides, the CDR3 is TGTGCCAGCAGCGTAGAGATCGGGGGGTCCGGGACGCAAACCTACGAGCAGTACTTC.

V gene TRBV7-9 combines with J gene TRBJ1-1, with 8 nucleotides matching TRBD1. CDR3 length equals 11 residues. V was pared by 6 bases and J by 12 bases, with 6 bases of the junction left unmatched. Germline-derived CDR1 and CDR2 are SEHNR and FQNEAQ (reference sequence). CDR3 DNA sequence: TGTGCCAGCAGGCAACAGGGGGAGCCTTTCTTT. This codes for CASRQQGEPFF.

The chain combines TRBV2 with TRBJ1-5, with TRBD1 as a possible D gene (6 bases). Germline V lookup: CDR1 SNHLY, CDR2 FYNNEI. Trimming took 7 bases from V and 7 from J, leaving 17 bases between them. This CDR3 has 14 amino acids. The chain's CDR3 is CASNPQGKYQPQHF. Here the CDR3 DNA reads TGTGCCAGCAACCCCCAGGGGAAGTACCAGCCCCAGCATTTT.

The chain recombines TRBV12-5 with TRBJ2-7, with 9 bases aligning to TRBD1. The V gene's germline CDR1 is LGHNT and CDR2 FRNRAP. The V segment lost 5 bases and the J segment 4 bases; nucleotides outside the gene matches: 6. This CDR3 spans 14 amino acids. The CDR3 region is CASGLGQGFYEQYF. DNA for the CDR3: TGTGCTAGTGGTCTGGGACAGGGATTTTACGAGCAGTACTTC.

V usage is TRBV27 and J usage is TRBJ1-4, with D maybe TRBD1 (5 bases). The length of the CDR3 is 16 residues. Trimming shortened V by 8 bases and J by 7 bases, and 23 bases separated the two germline ends. In germline, CDR1 is MNHEY, CDR2 SMNVEV (reference sequence). CDR3 protein: CASGRIPGLLGEKLFF. The CDR3 DNA reads as TGTGCCAGCGGCCGAATTCCGGGACTCCTTGGTGAAAAACTGTTTTTT. Full variable domain (missing parts from reference TRBV27 and TRBJ1-4): EAQVTQNPRYLITVTGKKLTVTCSQNMNHEYMSWYRQDPGLGLRQIYYSMNVEVTDKGDVPEGYKVSRKEKRNFPLILESPSPNQTSLYFCASGRIPGLLGEKLFFGSGTQLSVL.

The chain joins TRBV28 to TRBJ1-1; D is unclear. The V end lost 5 bases, the J end lost 10 bases, and 8 bases lay between the germline ends. The CDR3 extends over 10 amino acids. The germline V gene has CDR1 MDHEN and CDR2 SYDVKM. The CDR3 loop is CASSGLLAFF. The CDR3 bases are TGTGCCAGCAGTGGACTCTTAGCTTTCTTT.

This clone has a handful of counts. The genes are TRBV5-1 and TRBJ1-1, with D perhaps matching TRBD1 (6 bases). The germline V gene encodes CDR1 SGHRS and CDR2 YFSETQ. The V and J ends lost 4 bases and 4 bases respectively, with 11 bases between them. CDR3 length equals 13 residues. The CDR3 protein is CASSPDRFTEAFF. Written as DNA, the CDR3 is TGCGCCAGCAGCCCGGACAGATTCACTGAAGCTTTCTTT.